Below are 14 T cell receptor beta chains sequenced from a single sample in a study of blood T cell repertoires in COVID-19. Profiling relied on immunoSEQ multiplex PCR, and the TCRdb table lists in-frame clones only, not all of them. In the table there are 150,000 to 200,000 clones, more than 65% of which are singletons. What was sequenced was PBMCs or T cells enriched from blood (not recorded which). The receptors stem from a man aged 45-60 years who had recovered from COVID-19.

The chain has TRBV16 and TRBJ1-2; D possibly corresponds to TRBD1 (5 bases). The CDR3 covers 17 residues. Germline-derived CDR1 and CDR2 are KGHSY and FQNENV. V was trimmed by 1 base and J by 2 bases, leaving 17 bases between them. The CDR3 region is CASSQFPAAGPNYGYTF. Here the CDR3 DNA reads TGTGCCAGCAGCCAATTTCCCGCCGCGGGGCCGAACTATGGCTACACCTTC.

This clone appeared a single time. This chain links TRBV12-3 or TRBV12-4 with TRBJ1-3; D gene unclear. V was cut by 8 bases and J by 9 bases, with 8 bases left in between. This CDR3 has 10 amino acids. The CDR3 protein is CASSSRTIYF. CDR3 nucleotide sequence: TGTGCCAGCTCCTCCCGCACCATATATTTT.

This clone was detected only a few times. CDR3 in amino acids: CASSRGTGNTEAFF. The CDR3 nucleotides are TGTGCCAGCAGTCGCGGGACAGGGAACACTGAAGCTTTCTTT. The chain joins TRBV27 to TRBJ1-1; TRBD1 agrees at 8 bases. The ends lost 5 bases at V and 1 base at J; junction bases unmatched: 3. This CDR3 has 14 residues. Germline V gene sequence: CDR1 MNHEY, CDR2 SMNVEV (reference sequence).

This clone was seen only a few times. This CDR3 is CASSLTQGAGTEAFF. The CDR3 bases are TGTGCCAGCAGTTTGACCCAGGGGGCTGGTACTGAAGCTTTCTTT. The chain uses TRBV28 and TRBJ1-1, with 8 bases identical to TRBD1. The CDR3 is made up of 15 amino acids. Looked up from germline, CDR1 is MDHEN and CDR2 is SYDVKM. The trim removed 3 bases at V and 5 bases at J, leaving 8 bases unmatched.

This sequence joins TRBV3-1 (or the pseudogene TRBV3-2) and TRBJ1-1; 7 nucleotides line up with TRBD1. The CDR3 spans 14 residues. From germline, CDR1 is LGHDT and CDR2 YNNKEL (reference sequence). V gave up 5 bases and J gave up 1 base; unmatched junction bases: 4. The CDR3 DNA sequence: TGTGCCAGCAGCGCCGGGACAGCGAACACTGAAGCTTTCTTT. The encoded protein is CASSAGTANTEAFF.

The table lists this clone with a count of one. The chain uses TRBV7-9 and TRBJ2-5; 11 bases map to TRBD1. J gave up 2 bases and V 8 bases, and 7 bases lay outside the gene matches. Germline lookup yields CDR1 SEHNR and CDR2 FQNEAQ (reference sequence). CDR3 length: 15 residues. CDR3 loop: CASGRDRGLQETQYF. The CDR3 nucleotides read TGTGCCAGCGGCAGGGACAGGGGGTTGCAAGAGACCCAGTACTTC. The entire variable domain, with the rest obtained from reference TRBV7-9 and TRBJ2-5, is as follows: DTGVSQNPRHKITKRGQNVTFRCDPISEHNRLYWYRQTLGQGPEFLTYFQNEAQLEKSRLLSDRFSAERPKGSFSTLEIQRTEQGDSAMYLCASGRDRGLQETQYFGPGTRLLVL.

This chain uses TRBV5-4 with TRBJ2-7; 7 bases align to TRBD1. CDR1 is SGHNT and CDR2 is YYREEE in the germline V gene (reference sequence). The CDR3 is made up of 13 amino acids. The trim removed 1 base at V and 3 bases at J, leaving 1 base unmatched. The CDR3 DNA follows: TGTGCCAGCAGCTTGCGACAGGGCTACGAGCAGTACTTC. The encoded protein is CASSLRQGYEQYF.

The CDR3 protein is CASSQVGSAKPPLHF. Written as DNA, the CDR3 is TGTGCCAGCAGCCAAGTAGGCAGCGCTAAGCCACCCCTCCACTTT. The chain is built from TRBV3-1 (or the pseudogene TRBV3-2) and TRBJ1-6, with D hard to call. This CDR3 spans 15 amino acids. The germline V gene encodes CDR1 LGHDT and CDR2 YNNKEL (reference sequence). V dropped 1 base and J dropped 11 bases, with 15 bases sitting between them.

This clone was observed a handful of times. The J gene is TRBJ2-2, the V gene TRBV29-1; no reliable D call. Per the germline V gene, CDR1 is SQVTM and CDR2 is ANQGSEA. The CDR3 length is 14 residues. Trimming pared 4 bases from V and 0 bases from J, leaving 9 bases between. Here the CDR3 DNA reads TGCAGCGTTGCAGCAGGCCCGAACACCGGGGAGCTGTTTTTT. It yields the protein CSVAAGPNTGELFF.

CDR3 coding DNA: TGTGCCAGCACTCCGGACATTACTCAGCCCCAGCATTTT. Its protein is CASTPDITQPQHF. The chain couples TRBV6-5 to TRBJ1-5, with a tentative D call TRBD1 (5 bases). The CDR3 spans 13 residues. V lost 7 bases and J 6 bases, leaving 13 bases between the germline ends. CDR1 is MNHEY, CDR2 SVGAGI, per germline.

This chain joins TRBV11-2 and TRBJ2-1; TRBD2 aligns across 9 bases. Trimming removed 1 base from V and 0 bases from J; junction bases left unmatched: 10. Germline CDR1 and CDR2: SGHAT and FQNNGV. The CDR3 has 19 residues. The CDR3 loop is CASSLAGTSLPSSYNEQFF. The CDR3 DNA reads TGTGCCAGCAGCTTAGCGGGGACTAGCCTTCCGAGCTCCTACAATGAGCAGTTCTTC.

This chain joins TRBV6-5 and TRBJ2-4; 7 bases are a match to TRBD2. The CDR3 has 14 amino acids. V lost 6 bases, J lost 10 bases, and 12 bases stayed unmatched. Germline values: CDR1 MNHEY, CDR2 SVGAGI. The CDR3 DNA is TGTGCCAGCAGGCCGGGGGGACGGACCGGGATTCAGTACTTC. It is translated as CASRPGGRTGIQYF.

This clone was detected only a few times. This chain links TRBV5-6 with TRBJ1-4; the match to TRBD1 covers 10 bases. Germline CDR1 reads SGHDT; CDR2 reads YYEEEE. Trimming cost V 4 bases and J 7 bases; bases outside gene matches: 4. There are 14 residues in the CDR3. CDR3 bases: TGTGCCAGCAGCCATTGGACAGGGGGTGAAAAACTGTTTTTT. It is translated as CASSHWTGGEKLFF.

The sample holds a few counts of this clone. The chain couples TRBV5-1 to TRBJ1-1, with D maybe TRBD1 (6 bases). V gave up 0 bases and J gave up 8 bases, with 11 bases separating them. This CDR3 region has 13 residues. Per germline, CDR1 SGHRS and CDR2 YFSETQ. The CDR3 loop reads CASSLAQGREAFF. In nucleotides, the CDR3 is TGCGCCAGCAGCTTGGCCCAGGGGCGAGAAGCTTTCTTT.